The 28 T cell receptor beta chains given below trace back to one sample, sequenced in a study of T cell responses to AZD1222 COVID-19 vaccine. Measured with immunoSEQ multiplex PCR; TCRdb has only the in-frame clones, and not every one. The sample has some 150,000 clones; around 90% are singletons. The source material was peripheral blood, sampled on day 0 of MenACWY control vaccination. These TCRs come from an adult in good health.

The J gene is TRBJ1-1, the V gene TRBV7-2; D is undetermined. This CDR3 is 15 amino acids long. The V gene lost 0 bases and the J gene lost 3 bases, with 11 bases spanning the gap. Germline CDR1 and CDR2: SGHTA and FQGNSA. The CDR3 sequence: CASSLAAILDTEAFF. Here the CDR3 DNA reads TGTGCCAGCAGCTTAGCAGCAATTCTCGACACTGAAGCTTTCTTT.

The chain uses TRBV4-1 and TRBJ1-2; no clear D gene. Looked up from germline, CDR1 is MGHRA and CDR2 is YSYEKL. With 0 bases removed from V and 0 bases from J, the gap between germline ends came to 8 bases. The CDR3 totals 15 residues. The CDR3 DNA is TGCGCCAGCAGCCAAGATGAGTTAGCTAACTATGGCTACACCTTC. Its translation: CASSQDELANYGYTF.

The chain combines TRBV7-2 with TRBJ2-3, with 8 bases that match TRBD2. CDR3 size: 15 residues. With V trimmed by 6 bases and J by 5 bases, 10 bases remained unmatched. Germline CDR1 reads SGHTA; CDR2 reads FQGNSA. DNA of the CDR3: TGTGCCAGCAGACTCGGGGGGGGTCGTGGAGATACGCAGTATTTT. Its protein is CASRLGGGRGDTQYF.

J is TRBJ2-1 and V is TRBV27; TRBD2 agrees at 12 bases. CDR1 and CDR2 (germline): MNHEY, SMNVEV (reference sequence). There are 16 residues in the CDR3. Unmatched junction bases numbered 8, after V lost 3 bases and J lost 8 bases. CDR3 sequence: CASSLLAGGQIYEQFF. CDR3 DNA: TGTGCCAGCAGTTTGCTAGCGGGAGGGCAAATCTATGAGCAGTTCTTC.

The chain carries TRBV19 and TRBJ2-7; D is perhaps TRBD1 (5 bases). The CDR3 length is 14 residues. Germline V gives CDR1 LNHDA, CDR2 SQIVND (reference sequence). The germline V and J ends were trimmed by 3 bases and 0 bases, with 9 bases remaining between them. CDR3 amino acids: CASSMSDSSYEQYF. For the CDR3, the DNA is TGTGCCAGTAGTATGTCTGACAGCTCCTACGAGCAGTACTTC.

The genes are TRBV11-2 and TRBJ1-2, with D possibly being TRBD1 (5 bases). Per germline, CDR1 SGHAT and CDR2 FQNNGV. V was trimmed by 1 base and J by 7 bases, leaving 16 bases between them. The CDR3 loop spans 15 amino acids. The CDR3 sequence is CASSLVGARASGYTF. CDR3 nucleotide sequence: TGTGCCAGCAGCTTAGTAGGGGCCAGGGCCAGTGGCTACACCTTC.

V usage is TRBV5-8 and J usage is TRBJ2-5; TRBD2 matches at 7 bases. The germline V gene encodes CDR1 SGHTS and CDR2 YDEGEE. The V and J ends lost 4 bases and 9 bases, in that order; junction bases with no gene match: 12. CDR3 size: 14 residues. The CDR3 region is CASSPVAGREAQYF. The CDR3 DNA sequence: TGTGCCAGCAGCCCCGTGGCCGGTCGGGAGGCCCAGTACTTC.

This clone was observed once. The chain recombines TRBV7-9 with TRBJ1-2, with D perhaps TRBD1 (6 bases). The ends were cut back, 1 base at V and 8 bases at J, with 23 bases in the middle. Germline CDR1 is SEHNR and CDR2 is FQNEAQ (reference sequence). This CDR3 has 17 amino acids. CDR3 residues: CASSLGGYQGLASGYTF. The CDR3 nucleotides are TGTGCCAGCAGCTTAGGGGGTTATCAGGGGCTCGCTTCCGGCTACACCTTC.

The J gene is TRBJ2-7, the V gene TRBV28; D tentatively reads TRBD1 or TRBD2 (5 bases each). The CDR3 covers 14 residues. The V and J ends lost 8 bases and 3 bases respectively, with 17 bases between them. CDR1 is MDHEN, CDR2 SYDVKM, per germline. The DNA of the CDR3 is TGTGCCAGCGCCCGGGGCCGCCAGGGCTACGAGCAGTACTTC. The encoded protein is CASARGRQGYEQYF.

The DNA of the CDR3 is TGTGCCAGCAGCTTCTCGGTAGGGACAGGGGCGTCGTACCAAGAGACCCAGTACTTC. The encoded protein is CASSFSVGTGASYQETQYF. The chain combines TRBV11-2 with TRBJ2-5, with 10 bases aligning to TRBD1. Germline-derived CDR1 and CDR2 are SGHAT and FQNNGV. The CDR3 is 19 residues long. The ends lost 3 bases at V and 0 bases at J; junction bases unmatched: 13.

This rearrangement joins TRBV3-1 (or the pseudogene TRBV3-2) to TRBJ2-1; 13 nucleotides align to TRBD2. The length of the CDR3 is 16 residues. Germline trimming cut 6 bases from V and 8 bases from J; bases unmatched to any gene: 10. CDR1 and CDR2 from the germline V gene are LGHDT and YNNKEL (reference sequence). The CDR3 region has the DNA TGTGCCAGCAGGTTTTCCGGACTAGCGGGAGAGGATGAGCAGTTCTTC. Protein sequence: CASRFSGLAGEDEQFF.

This chain joins TRBV14 and TRBJ2-3; D assignment may be TRBD1 or TRBD2 (6 bases each). CDR1 is SGHDN, CDR2 FVKESK, per germline. CDR3 length: 16 residues. V was cut by 4 bases and J by 2 bases, with 16 bases left in between. CDR3 protein: CASSLLGGPSTDTQYF. Written as DNA, the CDR3 is TGTGCCAGCAGCCTTCTTGGGGGGCCCTCCACAGATACGCAGTATTTT. The entire variable domain, with the rest obtained from reference TRBV14 and TRBJ2-3, is as follows: EAGVTQFPSHSVIEKGQTVTLRCDPISGHDNLYWYRRVMGKEIKFLLHFVKESKQDESGMPNNRFLAERTGGTYSTLKVQPAELEDSGVYFCASSLLGGPSTDTQYFGPGTRLTVL.

The chain links TRBV28 to TRBJ1-3; the D is unclear. V lost 10 bases, J lost 4 bases, and 8 bases lay in between. CDR1 and CDR2 (germline): MDHEN, SYDVKM. The CDR3 covers 11 residues. The CDR3 DNA follows: TGTGCCATAAGTTCGGGAAACACCATATATTTT. As protein: CAISSGNTIYF.

This chain links TRBV2 with TRBJ2-7; TRBD1 matches 7 bases. CDR3 size: 14 residues. Trimming removed 7 bases from V and 2 bases from J; junction bases left unmatched: 8. In germline, CDR1 is SNHLY, CDR2 FYNNEI. The CDR3, as DNA: TGTGCCAGCAACCTAGGAGGACAGGCCTACGAGCAGTACTTC. The encoded protein is CASNLGGQAYEQYF.

The V call is TRBV19, the J call TRBJ1-2; a weak D match, TRBD1 (6 bases). CDR3 length: 14 amino acids. Germline V gene data show CDR1 as LNHDA and CDR2 as SQIVND (reference sequence). Trimming stripped 4 bases from V and 4 bases from J, with 13 bases between. Written as DNA, the CDR3 is TGTGCCAGTAGTACGGGGGACACCCTCTATGGCTACACCTTC. This translates into CASSTGDTLYGYTF.

The CDR3 nucleotides are TGCGCCAGCAGCTTTCAGGGTGGCCCGAACACTGAAGCTTTCTTT. Translated: CASSFQGGPNTEAFF. The chain recombines TRBV5-1 with TRBJ1-1, with TRBD1 as a possible D gene (5 bases). CDR3 size: 15 residues. In germline, CDR1 is SGHRS, CDR2 YFSETQ. The V end lost 2 bases, the J end lost 1 base, and 12 bases lay between the germline ends.

This chain connects TRBV30 to TRBJ2-4, with D perhaps being TRBD1 or TRBD2 (5 bases each). Between the trimmed V and J ends, which lost 6 bases and 1 base, there was a span of 10 bases. This CDR3 spans 13 amino acids. The germline V gene has CDR1 GTSNPN and CDR2 SVGIG (reference sequence). CDR3 nucleotide sequence: TGTGCCTGTAGGGGAGCGGCCAAAAACATTCAGTACTTC. It yields the protein CACRGAAKNIQYF. Variable domain in full (rest from reference TRBV30 and TRBJ2-4): SQTIHQWPATLVQPVGSPLSLECTVEGTSNPNLYWYRQAAGRGLQLLFYSVGIGQISSEVPQNLSASRPQDRQFILSSKKLLLSDSGFYLCACRGAAKNIQYFGAGTRLSVL.

The table lists this clone with a count of one. One end of the junction does not line up with germline, which may come from a read error. This chain connects TRBV10-3 to TRBJ1-1; TRBD1 is a possible D gene (6 bases). This CDR3 comprises 14 residues. The germline CDR1 and CDR2 sequences are ENHRY and SYGVKD. The CDR3: CAITEAGAGTEAFF. For the CDR3, the DNA is TGTGCCATCACTGAGGCAGGGGCGGGCACTGAAGCTTTCTTT.

The chain employs TRBV27 and TRBJ1-2; D may be TRBD1 (5 bases). The germline CDR1 and CDR2 sequences are MNHEY and SMNVEV (reference sequence). Trimming removed 5 bases from V and 4 bases from J, with 17 bases in between. CDR3 size: 15 residues. CDR3 sequence reads: CASSPSGTVVYGYTF. The CDR3 nucleotides read TGTGCCAGCAGTCCCTCCGGGACTGTTGTCTATGGCTACACCTTC.

The count of this clone is one. This chain joins TRBV5-1 and TRBJ1-1; 10 bases match TRBD1. This CDR3 has 15 amino acids. Germline V lookup: CDR1 SGHRS, CDR2 YFSETQ. The V gene end was trimmed by 0 bases and the J gene end by 2 bases; junction bases not matched to a gene: 1. This CDR3 is CASSLGTGGNTEAFF. The CDR3 DNA is TGCGCCAGCAGCTTGGGGACAGGGGGAAACACTGAAGCTTTCTTT.

V usage is TRBV28 and J usage is TRBJ1-1; D is unresolved. The germline V gene has CDR1 MDHEN and CDR2 SYDVKM. The CDR3 has 11 amino acids. V was pared by 3 bases and J by 7 bases, with 6 bases between. The CDR3 DNA follows: TGTGCCAGCAGTTTCAATCTTGAAGCTTTCTTT. It specifies CASSFNLEAFF.

This chain connects TRBV7-2 to TRBJ1-3; D is unresolved. The CDR3 has 16 residues. The V and J ends lost 1 base and 4 bases respectively, with 14 bases between them. The germline V gene has CDR1 SGHTA and CDR2 FQGNSA. The CDR3 sequence: CASSLVGRVKGNTIYF. The CDR3 DNA sequence: TGTGCCAGCAGCTTAGTGGGCCGAGTAAAAGGAAACACCATATATTTT.

This clone is a singleton in its sample. CDR3 sequence reads: CASSIKDFYGYTF. In DNA, the CDR3 is TGTGCCAGTAGTATTAAGGATTTCTATGGCTACACCTTC. The genes are TRBV19 and TRBJ1-2; D is undetermined. Germline loops: CDR1 LNHDA, CDR2 SQIVND (reference sequence). V was shortened by 3 bases and J by 4 bases, with 9 bases between the two germline ends. This CDR3 has 13 amino acids.

This chain links TRBV3-1 (or the pseudogene TRBV3-2) with TRBJ2-3, with 12 positions matching TRBD2. V shed 7 bases and J 2 bases; nucleotides not matched to a gene: 16. CDR1 is LGHDT and CDR2 is YNNKEL in the germline V gene (reference sequence). The CDR3 contains 19 residues. The CDR3 DNA follows: TGTGCCAGCACCTCCGGAGCGCTTGGACTAGCGGGATACACAGATACGCAGTATTTT. Translating gives CASTSGALGLAGYTDTQYF.

The CDR3 DNA reads TGTGCCACCAGTGATTTGATTACCGGGAATTGGGTCGACGAGCAGTACTTC. Protein product: CATSDLITGNWVDEQYF. The chain uses TRBV24-1 and TRBJ2-7; D is possibly TRBD2 (5 bases). The CDR3 spans 17 residues. Trimming shortened V by 0 bases and J by 5 bases, and 19 bases separated the two germline ends. Germline CDR1 KGHDR, CDR2 SFDVKD.

This sequence joins TRBV5-1 and TRBJ2-5, with a possible D match to TRBD2 (7 bases). From germline, CDR1 is SGHRS and CDR2 YFSETQ. V lost 0 bases and J lost 5, with 11 bases in between. The CDR3 contains 14 residues. This CDR3 reads CASSLGGGAETQYF. As DNA, the CDR3 is TGCGCCAGCAGCTTGGGAGGGGGGGCGGAGACCCAGTACTTC.

This chain links TRBV6-5 with TRBJ1-2, with a weak D call TRBD1 (5 bases). The CDR3 spans 14 residues. The germline CDR1 and CDR2 sequences are MNHEY and SVGAGI. Trimming pared 0 bases from V and 6 bases from J, leaving 11 bases between. CDR3 DNA: TGTGCCAGCAGTTACTCAGAGGGGAGGAATGGCTACACCTTC. This sequence encodes CASSYSEGRNGYTF.

This clone was seen just once. The V gene is TRBV6-5, the J gene TRBJ2-7; 8 positions agree with TRBD2. The J segment lost 3 bases and the V segment lost 0 bases, leaving 4 bases of the junction unmatched. The germline V gene has CDR1 MNHEY and CDR2 SVGAGI. This CDR3 has 15 amino acids. The chain's CDR3 is CASSYSGGGLYEQYF. CDR3 DNA: TGTGCCAGCAGTTACTCTGGCGGGGGGCTCTACGAGCAGTACTTC.